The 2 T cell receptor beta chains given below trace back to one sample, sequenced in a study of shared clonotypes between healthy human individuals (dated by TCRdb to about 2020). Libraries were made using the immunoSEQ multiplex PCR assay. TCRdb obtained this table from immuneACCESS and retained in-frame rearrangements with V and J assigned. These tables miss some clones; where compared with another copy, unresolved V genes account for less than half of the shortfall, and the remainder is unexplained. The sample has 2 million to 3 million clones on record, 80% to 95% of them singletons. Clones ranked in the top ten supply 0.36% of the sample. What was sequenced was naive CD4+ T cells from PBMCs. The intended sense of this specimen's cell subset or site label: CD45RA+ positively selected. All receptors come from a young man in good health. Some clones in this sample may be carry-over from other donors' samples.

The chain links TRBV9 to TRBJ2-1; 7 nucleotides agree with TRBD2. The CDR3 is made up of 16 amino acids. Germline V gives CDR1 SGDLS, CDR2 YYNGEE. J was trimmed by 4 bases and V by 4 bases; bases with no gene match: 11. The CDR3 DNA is TGTGCCAGCAGCCTCCAACCCCGGGACTATTACAATGAGCAGTTCTTC. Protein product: CASSLQPRDYYNEQFF.

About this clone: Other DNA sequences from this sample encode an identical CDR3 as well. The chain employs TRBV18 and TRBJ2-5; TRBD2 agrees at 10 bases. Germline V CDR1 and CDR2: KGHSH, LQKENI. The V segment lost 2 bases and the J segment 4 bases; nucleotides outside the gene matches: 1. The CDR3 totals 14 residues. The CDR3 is CASSPASGRETQYF. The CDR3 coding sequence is TGTGCCAGCTCACCAGCTAGCGGGAGAGAGACCCAGTACTTC.